This T cell receptor (beta chain) is drawn from a study of cytomegalovirus exposure and HLA in healthy donors. Background on the study: Early release data held 75 million to 90 million unique TCRs from HLA-typed donors. Findings and limits, study-wide: Earlier results showed most TCR beta V segments being productive about 87% or about 30% of the time. Accurate prediction of HLA-A and HLA-B alleles (for most subjects) was reportedly achieved from TCR beta sequences.

The PCR used 60 Vbeta and 13 Jbeta primers. Using immunoSEQ multiplex PCR, the repertoire was profiled, and TCRdb retains in-frame clones only, with some absent. The table shows around 130,000 clones, with 80% to 90% occurring only once. In this sample, this clone turned up once. Its target is not known. Among the donors, all were healthy bone marrow donors. V was pared by 2 bases and J by 7 bases, with 16 bases of the junction left unmatched. The CDR3 is 17 amino acids. Looked up from germline, CDR1 is SGHNT and CDR2 is YYREEE (reference sequence). V usage is TRBV5-4 and J usage is TRBJ1-2; 8 bases fit TRBD1. The sequencing sample was made of PBMCs. The receptor was derived from a middle-aged man in good health and CMV-seronegative. The CDR3 DNA reads TGTGCCAGCAGCTTTGATGAGGGGGGTGACAGGGGCGGTGGCTACACCTTC. Translated: CASSFDEGGDRGGGYTF.